The 29 T cell receptor beta chains in this list originate from one sample, sequenced in a study of PD-1 blockade in classical Hodgkin lymphoma. Clones were sequenced by immunoSEQ multiplex PCR, and TCRdb holds only the in-frame ones, with some missing. Of 90,000 or so clones in the sample, about 77% were seen once. The time point denotes: cycle 4 day 1 (C4D1), after 6 weeks of nivolumab. Relapses following autologous stem cell transplantation were seen in all patients, with brentuximab vedotin exposure varying. This material consisted of peripheral blood mononuclear cells (PBMCs), taken before the fourth cycle of nivolumab. All receptors derive from a human donor with classical Hodgkin lymphoma.

This clone was seen repeatedly, ten times or more. The V call is TRBV5-8, the J call TRBJ2-7; D uncertain. The V gene lost 0 bases and the J gene lost 9 bases, with 16 bases spanning the gap. This CDR3 spans 14 amino acids. Looked up from germline, CDR1 is SGHTS and CDR2 is YDEGEE. The CDR3 reads CASSLEAGGIGQYF. CDR3 coding DNA: TGTGCCAGCAGCTTGGAGGCAGGCGGCATTGGGCAGTACTTC.

The V gene is TRBV6-1, the J gene TRBJ2-7; D perhaps matches TRBD1 (6 bases). V lost 4 bases and J 3 bases, leaving 7 bases between the germline ends. CDR3 length equals 12 residues. Germline V CDR1 and CDR2: MNHNS, SASEGT. CDR3: CASSGTVYEQYF. The CDR3 nucleotides are TGTGCCAGCAGTGGGACAGTCTACGAGCAGTACTTC.

The rearrangement links TRBV10-3 to TRBJ1-2, with no clear D. The CDR3 has 14 amino acids. Germline V gene lookup returns CDR1 ENHRY and CDR2 SYGVKD. The V gene lost 2 bases and the J gene lost 2 bases, with 9 bases spanning the gap. The CDR3 is CAISEAYPNYGYTF. Here the CDR3 DNA reads TGTGCCATCAGTGAGGCATATCCAAACTATGGCTACACCTTC.

The V and J genes are TRBV4-1 and TRBJ1-1; no clear D. Germline loops: CDR1 MGHRA, CDR2 YSYEKL. CDR3 length: 13 residues. The germline V and J ends were trimmed by 1 base and 5 bases, with 8 bases remaining between them. CDR3 sequence reads: CASSQASRTEAFF. The CDR3 DNA sequence: TGCGCCAGCAGCCAAGCTAGCCGGACTGAAGCTTTCTTT.

The gene calls are TRBV6-5 and TRBJ1-4; 10 bases are shared with TRBD1. Trimming took 8 bases from V and 7 from J; bases not matched to a gene: 4. Germline assignment: CDR1 MNHEY and CDR2 SVGAGI. The CDR3 sequence is 13 residues long. CDR3 sequence (DNA): TGTGCCAGCCGGGACAGGGGACGTGAAAAACTGTTTTTT. Translated, it gives CASRDRGREKLFF.

This clone has a handful of counts. The CDR3 loop is CASSLSPRTGTETQYF. Here the CDR3 DNA reads TGCGCCAGCAGCTTGTCCCCTAGGACAGGGACTGAGACCCAGTACTTC. The genes are TRBV5-1 and TRBJ2-5, with 8 bases identical to TRBD1. Germline CDR1 reads SGHRS; CDR2 reads YFSETQ. There are 16 residues in the CDR3. Trimming cost V 1 base and J 5 bases; bases outside gene matches: 10.

The chain carries TRBV6-5 and TRBJ2-1; D gene ambiguous. Germline loops: CDR1 MNHEY, CDR2 SVGAGI. The CDR3 length is 15 residues. V lost 0 bases, J lost 7 bases, and 13 bases lay in between. CDR3 in amino acids: CASSYSTLVGNEQFF. CDR3 nucleotides: TGTGCCAGCAGTTACTCGACTCTCGTTGGGAATGAGCAGTTCTTC.

The chain employs TRBV18 and TRBJ2-7; 13 bases map to TRBD2. Looked up from germline, CDR1 is KGHSH and CDR2 is LQKENI. CDR3 length: 16 residues. After removal of 3 bases from V and 5 bases from J, the junction contained 7 bases not matched to a gene. The CDR3 DNA follows: TGTGCCAGCTCACCCCCCGGGACTAGCGGGATTCACGAGCAGTACTTC. Translation: CASSPPGTSGIHEQYF. Full variable domain (remainder filled in from reference TRBV18 and TRBJ2-7): NAGVMQNPRHLVRRRGQEARLRCSPMKGHSHVYWYRQLPEEGLKFMVYLQKENIIDESGMPKERFSAEFPKEGPSILRIQQVVRGDSAAYFCASSPPGTSGIHEQYFGPGTRLTVT.

The chain is built from TRBV4-2 and TRBJ2-3; 7 nucleotides match TRBD1. This CDR3 has 16 residues. Germline trimming cut 4 bases from V and 5 bases from J; bases unmatched to any gene: 12. Germline V CDR1 and CDR2: LGHNA, YNFKEQ. Here the CDR3 reads CASSPVDRRMGDTQYF. The CDR3 coding sequence is TGTGCCAGCAGCCCAGTGGACAGGCGGATGGGAGATACGCAGTATTTT.

This clone was recorded at least ten times. The chain uses TRBV5-6 and TRBJ2-7; D remains ambiguous. Trimming left V 0 bases short and J 2 bases short, with 9 bases between. The CDR3 covers 14 residues. Germline-derived CDR1 and CDR2 are SGHDT and YYEEEE. The CDR3 nucleotides read TGTGCCAGCAGCTTGGGGATTCTAACCTACGAGCAGTACTTC. Encoded protein: CASSLGILTYEQYF.

This clone appeared once. The CDR3: CASSFLPRETQYF. In DNA form, the CDR3 reads TGTGCCAGCAGCTTCCTACCGCGAGAGACCCAGTACTTC. The chain is built from TRBV7-2 and TRBJ2-5, with no clear D. CDR3 length equals 13 residues. CDR1 SGHTA and CDR2 FQGNSA come from the germline V gene. V lost 3 bases and J lost 4, with 9 bases in between. The entire variable domain, with the rest obtained from reference TRBV7-2 and TRBJ2-5, is as follows: GAGVSQSPSNKVTEKGKDVELRCDPISGHTALYWYRQSLGQGLEFLIYFQGNSAPDKSGLPSDRFSAERTGGSVSTLTIQRTQQEDSAVYLCASSFLPRETQYFGPGTRLLVL.

This chain connects TRBV7-9 to TRBJ2-7; a weak D match, TRBD2 (5 bases). Germline V gene data show CDR1 as SEHNR and CDR2 as FQNEAQ (reference sequence). The CDR3 has 14 residues. With 3 bases removed from V and 4 bases from J, the gap between germline ends came to 13 bases. The CDR3 bases are TGTGCCAGCAGCTTCGAGGACTGGAGGTACGAGCAGTACTTC. Amino acid sequence: CASSFEDWRYEQYF.

This clone was seen once. At one end, the junction sequence differs from germline, possibly due to a read error. The V call is TRBV5-1, the J call TRBJ2-1, with D tentatively TRBD2 (6 bases). Germline CDR1 and CDR2: SGHRS and YFSETQ. The CDR3 is 15 residues long. The CDR3 sequence: CASSLDGGEYNEQLF. CDR3 in DNA: TGCGCCAGCAGCTTGGACGGCGGGGAGTACAATGAGCAGCTCTTC.

The chain combines TRBV6-4 with TRBJ2-1; no reliable D call. The V end was cut by 6 bases, the J end by 9 bases, with 18 bases between. From germline, CDR1 is MRHNA and CDR2 SNTAGT. The CDR3 runs to 14 residues. In DNA form, the CDR3 reads TGTGCCAGCAGCCTCGAGCAGAATCATGGTGAGCAGTTCTTC. This encodes CASSLEQNHGEQFF.

Written as DNA, the CDR3 is TGTGCCAGCAGAGGGACACCTAATGAGCAGTTCTTC. This sequence encodes CASRGTPNEQFF. J is TRBJ2-1 and V is TRBV2; weak D call: TRBD1 (6 bases). The CDR3 is 12 amino acids. With 6 bases removed from V and 7 bases from J, the gap between germline ends came to 10 bases. Germline CDR1 is SNHLY and CDR2 is FYNNEI.

The V gene is TRBV29-1, the J gene TRBJ2-1, with D uncertain. With 3 bases removed from V and 0 bases from J, the gap between germline ends came to 9 bases. Looked up from germline, CDR1 is SQVTM and CDR2 is ANQGSEA. The CDR3 totals 14 residues. CDR3 coding DNA: TGCAGCGTTGACGTTACGAGCTCCTACAATGAGCAGTTCTTC. It translates to CSVDVTSSYNEQFF.

This chain connects TRBV5-1 to TRBJ1-2, with TRBD1 identical over 8 bases. The CDR3 loop spans 14 amino acids. The V gene's germline CDR1 is SGHRS and CDR2 YFSETQ. The junction had 4 bases not matched to a gene; V was cut back by 3 bases and J by 3 bases. Written as DNA, the CDR3 is TGCGCCAGCAGCTCCTGGACAGGGCACTATGGCTACACCTTC. Its protein is CASSSWTGHYGYTF.

The chain has TRBV18 and TRBJ2-1; TRBD2 agrees at 9 bases. The length of the CDR3 is 15 residues. CDR1 and CDR2 from the germline V gene are KGHSH and LQKENI. Trimming took 3 bases from V and 14 from J; bases not matched to a gene: 14. The CDR3 DNA is TGTGCCAGCTCACCTCTTAGCGGGAGCCACGGTGGGGAGTTCTTC. Its protein product is CASSPLSGSHGGEFF.

This chain joins TRBV2 and TRBJ1-2, with 9 bases fitting TRBD1. This CDR3 region has 15 residues. V shed 7 bases and J 4 bases; nucleotides not matched to a gene: 10. CDR1 is SNHLY, CDR2 FYNNEI, per germline. CDR3 protein: CASTVQDRGTYGYTF. The CDR3 region has the DNA TGTGCCAGCACCGTTCAGGACAGGGGCACCTATGGCTACACCTTC. Together with reference TRBV2 and TRBJ1-2, the CDR3 gives the full variable domain: EPEVTQTPSHQVTQMGQEVILRCVPISNHLYFYWYRQILGQKVEFLVSFYNNEISEKSEIFDDQFSVERPDGSNFTLKIRSTKLEDSAMYFCASTVQDRGTYGYTFGSGTRLTVV.

This chain joins TRBV30 and TRBJ2-5; D perhaps matches TRBD1 (6 bases). The CDR3 consists of 12 residues. CDR1 is GTSNPN and CDR2 is SVGIG in the germline V gene (reference sequence). Trimming stripped 6 bases from V and 5 bases from J, with 13 bases between. The CDR3 is CACQGSSETQYF. The CDR3, as DNA: TGTGCCTGTCAGGGGAGTTCGGAGACCCAGTACTTC.

Remarks on this clone: Sequence at one end of the junction differs from germline and may be a read error. This chain joins TRBV29-1 and TRBJ1-1; D gene uncertain. This CDR3 comprises 13 residues. Germline lookup yields CDR1 SQVTM and CDR2 ANQGSEA. The CDR3 DNA follows: TGTACCTTGTGGCCTGGGCTGAACACTGAAGCTTTCTTT. As protein: CTLWPGLNTEAFF.

J is TRBJ2-2 and V is TRBV5-1, with D possibly matching TRBD1 (5 bases). Germline CDR1 and CDR2: SGHRS and YFSETQ. V shed 6 bases and J shed 5 bases, with 23 bases lying between them. The CDR3 is 17 amino acids. The CDR3 region is CASTPEGQAAGTGELFF. The DNA for the CDR3 is TGCGCCAGCACCCCGGAAGGGCAGGCGGCAGGGACCGGGGAGCTGTTTTTT.

This chain uses TRBV6-6 with TRBJ1-2; TRBD1 aligns across 7 bases. CDR3 length: 12 amino acids. V shed 7 bases, J shed 8 bases, and the junction held 7 bases outside the gene matches. In germline, CDR1 is MNHNY, CDR2 SVGAGI (reference sequence). The CDR3, as DNA: TGTGCCAGCACCGACAGGGCTCACGGCTACACCTTC. It yields the protein CASTDRAHGYTF.

The V gene is TRBV10-3, the J gene TRBJ1-2; the D gene is possibly TRBD1 (5 bases). V dropped 7 bases and J dropped 4 bases, with 19 bases sitting between them. In germline, CDR1 is ENHRY, CDR2 SYGVKD. The CDR3 extends over 15 amino acids. CDR3 nucleotides: TGTGCCATCACTGGGGACCCTAATTTTGCCTATGGCTACACCTTC. Its protein is CAITGDPNFAYGYTF.

This clone came up once. The chain couples TRBV7-9 to TRBJ2-2; 8 bases are a match to TRBD2. The CDR3 loop spans 16 amino acids. With 5 bases clipped from V and 4 bases from J, the junction kept 9 bases outside the gene matches. Germline lookup yields CDR1 SEHNR and CDR2 FQNEAQ (reference sequence). CDR3 in DNA: TGTGCCAGCAGCCCACGACTAGCGAGAATCACCGGGGAGCTGTTTTTT. Its translation is CASSPRLARITGELFF.

The sample holds a few counts of this clone. The gene calls are TRBV5-4 and TRBJ2-5, with TRBD1 identical over 9 bases. The CDR3 contains 15 residues. V gave up 0 bases and J gave up 5 bases; unmatched junction bases: 5. Germline V lookup: CDR1 SGHNT, CDR2 YYREEE (reference sequence). The CDR3 loop reads CASSLGDRARETQYF. CDR3 DNA: TGTGCCAGCAGCTTGGGGGACAGGGCCCGGGAGACCCAGTACTTC.

The V gene is TRBV10-3, the J gene TRBJ1-1; a weak D match, TRBD1 (5 bases). Germline values: CDR1 ENHRY, CDR2 SYGVKD. There are 13 residues in the CDR3. V lost 7 bases and J 4 bases, leaving 13 bases between the germline ends. In nucleotides, the CDR3 is TGTGCCATCACCCCGACAGCACTCACTGAAGCTTTCTTT. As protein: CAITPTALTEAFF.

The chain joins TRBV28 to TRBJ2-3; TRBD1 might be the D (6 bases). The ends were cut back, 4 bases at V and 1 base at J, with 12 bases in the middle. Germline-derived CDR1 and CDR2 are MDHEN and SYDVKM. The CDR3 consists of 15 residues. The CDR3 spells CASSSEGVGTDTQYF. The CDR3 DNA is TGTGCCAGCAGTTCAGAGGGGGTCGGCACAGATACGCAGTATTTT.

The gene calls are TRBV18 and TRBJ2-1; D is ambiguous. The CDR3 spans 14 residues. Germline V gene lookup returns CDR1 KGHSH and CDR2 LQKENI. Between the trimmed V and J ends, which lost 1 base and 6 bases, there was a span of 10 bases. CDR3 coding DNA: TGTGCCAGCTCACCACTCGACACAGCCAATGAGCAGTTCTTC. Its protein product is CASSPLDTANEQFF.